This T cell receptor (beta chain) is from a study of shared clonotypes between healthy human individuals. Per the germline V gene, CDR1 is SGHDN and CDR2 is FVKESK. V trimming: 4 bases; J trimming: 6 bases; junction bases outside the gene matches: 6. The CDR3 is made up of 14 amino acids. Genomic DNA of each subset was evenly split across several immunoSEQ plates. In the original processing: Junction-only immunoSEQ sequences carried no quality scores, so filtering differed. The protocol was immunoSEQ multiplex PCR, while the TCRdb copy is restricted to in-frame clones and leaves out a portion. V, J and clone size are taken as reported in that table, and D and trimming were inferred from the DNA itself. The repertoire has a few hundred thousand clones, around 79% of them found once; the top ten carry roughly 12%. There are a few counts of this clone.

The rearrangement uses TRBV14 and TRBJ2-1; 7 nucleotides match TRBD2. The sample was PBMCs. This TCR was sampled from a woman aged 40-49 years in good health. Some clones in this sample may be carry-over from other donors' samples. CDR3 region: CASSPWGLPNEQFF. In DNA form, the CDR3 reads TGTGCCAGCAGCCCGTGGGGACTACCCAATGAGCAGTTCTTC.